This T cell receptor beta chain is drawn from a study of blood T cell repertoires in COVID-19. Study background: Acute and convalescent COVID-19 specimens originated in the United States, Italy and Spain. T cells, B-cell-depleted T cells, or PBMCs supplied cDNA or gDNA.

Per the original data handling: Cell counts per sample came from amplifying reference gene primers. This table comes from immunoSEQ multiplex PCR, and its TCRdb copy is limited to in-frame clones, with some not included. Clone size and V and J calls were adopted from that table, with D and trimming inferred from the DNA. The sample yields roughly 200,000 clones, around 80% seen once. CDR1 is MDHEN and CDR2 is SYDVKM in the germline V gene. The CDR3 consists of 15 residues. The V segment lost 8 bases and the J segment 2 bases; nucleotides outside the gene matches: 8. The gene calls are TRBV28 and TRBJ1-3; 8 positions agree with TRBD1. Sequences were obtained from peripheral blood. The sequence derives from a woman older than 75 with active or convalescent COVID-19. This chain's CDR3 is CASRRGPAAGNTIYF. CDR3 DNA sequence: TGTGCCAGCCGCAGGGGGCCAGCGGCTGGAAACACCATATATTTT.